The text below deals with one T cell receptor beta chain. The antigen is unknown. Clones were read by immunoSEQ multiplex PCR, and TCRdb kept only the in-frame ones, dropping some. The table has about 30,000 clones, around 94% seen once. Germline CDR1 SGHVS, CDR2 FNYEAQ. V shed 4 bases and J shed 2 bases, with 15 bases lying between them. This CDR3 has 16 residues. The data were obtained in a study of T cells in localized non-small cell lung cancer. Study results and caveats: Within adjacent lung there appeared a median approximately 58 of the top 100 tumor clones.

The J gene is TRBJ1-5, the V gene TRBV7-6; tentatively, D is TRBD1 (6 bases). This TCR derives from a woman aged 40 to 75 with stage I lung adenocarcinoma. This material consisted of peripheral blood, taken before any cancer treatment. CDR3 nucleotide sequence: TGTGCCAGCAGCTCCCAGGGGAGGGGTGGCAATCAGCCCCAGCATTTT. It specifies CASSSQGRGGNQPQHF.